This TCR beta chain was identified in a study of shared clonotypes between healthy human individuals. A note on this clone: As yet, its antigen is unknown.

The protocol was immunoSEQ multiplex PCR, while the TCRdb copy is restricted to in-frame clones and leaves out a portion. The sample contains around 1.5 million clones, about 98% of which appear only once. Splitting the CD4+ cells yielded a CD45RA+ naive subset and a CD45RA-negative memory subset. The CDR3 sequence is 15 residues long. Germline CDR1 and CDR2: SGHKS and YYEKEE (reference sequence). V was clipped by 4 bases and J by 1 base; unmatched bases: 4. Study-level points and caveats: Estimated clonotype richness was generally higher in naive than memory subsets.

The chain has TRBV5-5 and TRBJ1-1, with TRBD1 matching over 10 bases. This receptor was identified in a man aged 25 to 45 in good health. Sequenced input: naive CD4+ T cells sorted from blood. Subset given: CD45RA+ positively selected. As DNA, the CDR3 is TGTGCCAGCAGCCCGTGGACAGGGGGGAACACTGAAGCTTTCTTT. The encoded protein is CASSPWTGGNTEAFF.